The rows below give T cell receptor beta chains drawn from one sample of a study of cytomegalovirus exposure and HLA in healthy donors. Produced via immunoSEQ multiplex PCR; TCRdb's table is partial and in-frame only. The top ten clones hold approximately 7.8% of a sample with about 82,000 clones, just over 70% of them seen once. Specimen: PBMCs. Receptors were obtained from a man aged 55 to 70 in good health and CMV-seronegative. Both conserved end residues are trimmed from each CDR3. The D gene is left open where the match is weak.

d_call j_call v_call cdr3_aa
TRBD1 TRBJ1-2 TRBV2 ASSPDRGEGYT
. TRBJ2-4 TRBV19 AVAERGSDIQY
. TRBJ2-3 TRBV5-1 ASTIEASTDTQY
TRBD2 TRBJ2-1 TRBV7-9 ASSPGTSAINEQF
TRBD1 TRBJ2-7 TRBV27 ASRPVGTGAHEQY
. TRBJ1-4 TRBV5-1 ASSLVAGVEKLF
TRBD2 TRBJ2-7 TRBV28 ASSLAGGPYEQY
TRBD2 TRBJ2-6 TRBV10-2 ASSDGGSHSGANVLT
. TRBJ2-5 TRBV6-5 ASSYLGRQETQY
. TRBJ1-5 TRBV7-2 ASSLESGGRVNQPQH
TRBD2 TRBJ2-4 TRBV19 ASSMTSAGDIQY
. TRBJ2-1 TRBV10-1 ASSDQVSINEQF
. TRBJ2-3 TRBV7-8 ASSLAEWRGTDTQY
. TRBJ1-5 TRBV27 ASRSERVPRQPQH
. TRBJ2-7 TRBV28 ASSSGLFYEQY
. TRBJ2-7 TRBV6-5 ASSYTGVGDEQY
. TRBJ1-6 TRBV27 ASSLTGRANSPLH
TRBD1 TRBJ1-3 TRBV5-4 ASSLTGGASGNTIY
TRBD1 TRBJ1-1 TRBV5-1 ASSSGGGDGTEAF
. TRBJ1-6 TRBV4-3 ASSQSGFSYNSPLH
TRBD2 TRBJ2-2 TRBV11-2 ASSLSAGGQTGELF
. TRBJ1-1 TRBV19 ASSLQGNTEAF
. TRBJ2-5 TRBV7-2 ASSPGVRVPGETQY
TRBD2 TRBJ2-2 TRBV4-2 ASSPSGRKDTGELF